Listed below are T cell receptor beta chains from one sample, sequenced in a study of OX40 agonist ivuxolimab in advanced cancers. TCRdb's copy holds only in-frame clones and misses some; the assay was immunoSEQ multiplex PCR. The table shows 85,000 to 90,000 clones, with more than 80% occurring only once. This specimen was CD4+ or CD8+ T cells sorted from blood, taken in a trial of the OX40 agonist ivuxolimab. Source of these receptors: an adult with an advanced solid tumor such as melanoma, head and neck, liver or kidney cancer. Each CDR3 is given with its conserved first and last residue. D genes are given only for firm matches. A row's size may be missing; if present it is once, few, many or a size class.

TRBV19	NA	NA	TRBJ2-6	TGTGCCAGTAGTCCACTCTTTGCGTCTGGGGCCAACGTCCTGACTTTC	CASSPLFASGANVLTF
TRBV6-4	NA	once	TRBJ2-7	TGTGCCGGCGCCCGCCGCGACGAGCAGTACTTC	CAGARRDEQYF
TRBV2	TRBD2	NA	TRBJ2-4	TGTGCCAGCAGAGCCCGACTAGCGGGGCTAGCCAAAAACATTCAGTACTTC	CASRARLAGLAKNIQYF
TRBV7-9	NA	NA	TRBJ2-7	TGTGCCAGCAGCTTTTCGACTAATCCCGAGCAGTACTTC	CASSFSTNPEQYF
TRBV2	NA	few	TRBJ1-4	TGTGCCAGCGGGGGGGCTAATGAAAAACTGTTTTTT	CASGGANEKLFF
TRBV5-1	NA	NA	TRBJ1-6	TGCGCCAGCAGCTTGGCAGGAGCCAATTCACCCCTCCACTTT	CASSLAGANSPLHF
TRBV2	NA	few	TRBJ1-2	TGTGCCAGCTCCGCCCCTTTCCCCCAGATCTATGGCTACACCTTC	CASSAPFPQIYGYTF
TRBV6-5	NA	NA	TRBJ1-4	TGTGCCAGCAGTTACTCGGCTCGACAAAAACTGTTTTTT	CASSYSARQKLFF
TRBV27	TRBD1	NA	TRBJ1-5	TGTGCCAGCAGTCCGACCCCATGGGGGGCGGGACAGGGCAATCAGCCCCAGCATTTT	CASSPTPWGAGQGNQPQHF
TRBV7-2	TRBD2	NA	TRBJ2-1	TGTGCCAGCAGCTTACGTACTAGCGGGATGAACAATGAGCAGTTCTTC	CASSLRTSGMNNEQFF
TRBV18	TRBD1	once	TRBJ1-1	TGTGCCAGCTCACAGGGACAGATCGGAAACACTGAAGCTTTCTTT	CASSQGQIGNTEAFF
TRBV4-2	NA	NA	TRBJ2-7	TGTGCCAGCAGCCAAGGGCACGGAGGCTCTTACGAGCAGTACTTC	CASSQGHGGSYEQYF
TRBV9	TRBD1	once	TRBJ2-1	TGTGCCAGCAGTTCGGGACAGGGTTTGACTGAGCAGTTCTTC	CASSSGQGLTEQFF
TRBV16	NA	few	TRBJ1-6	TGTGCCAGCAGCCAAACGAATCTGTATTCACCCCTCCACTTT	CASSQTNLYSPLHF
TRBV27	TRBD1	NA	TRBJ1-5	TGTGCCAGCAAACCGGGACAGGGAATTTTTCAGCCCCAGCATTTT	CASKPGQGIFQPQHF
TRBV5-1	TRBD2	NA	TRBJ2-3	TGCGCCAGCGTCTTATTGCCGGGAGGGACAGATACGCAGTATTTT	CASVLLPGGTDTQYF
TRBV11-2	NA	NA	TRBJ2-7	TGTGCCAGCAGCCGAGGTTACTACGAGCAGTACTTC	CASSRGYYEQYF
TRBV2	TRBD1	NA	TRBJ2-5	TGTGCCAGCAGGCTAGGGACAGAGCAGGAGACCCAGTACTTC	CASRLGTEQETQYF
TRBV6-6	TRBD2	NA	TRBJ2-7	TGTGCCAGCAGGGGGAGGGCCGGGCAGGGTTACGAGCAGTACTTC	CASRGRAGQGYEQYF
TRBV18	NA	NA	TRBJ2-7	TGTGCCAGCTCACCATCGGTAAGCGAGCAGTACTTC	CASSPSVSEQYF
TRBV19	TRBD1	once	TRBJ2-6	TGTGCCAGTAGGATGCAGGGGGCTGGGGCCAACGTCCTGACTTTC	CASRMQGAGANVLTF
TRBV11-3	NA	NA	TRBJ2-2	TGTGCCAGCAGCTTAGTCGTCACCGGGGAGCTGTTTTTT	CASSLVVTGELFF
TRBV5-6	NA	NA	TRBJ1-4	TGTGCCAGCAGCCGCGGACAGCGGGAAAGCGAAAAACTGTTTTTT	CASSRGQRESEKLFF
TRBV28	NA	NA	TRBJ1-4	TGTGCCAGCAGTATATCCGGGAAACTAAATGAAAAACTGTTTTTT	CASSISGKLNEKLFF
TRBV18	NA	NA	TRBJ1-2	TGTGCCAGCTCACGCGATACAGGGAAGAATGGCTACACCTTC	CASSRDTGKNGYTF
TRBV5-4	TRBD2	once	TRBJ2-3	TGTGCCAGCAGCCGCTCTAGCGGGGTAACGGACCATACGCAGTATTTT	CASSRSSGVTDHTQYF
TRBV18	NA	NA	TRBJ2-6	TGTGCCAGCTCTGGGGCCAACGTCCTGACTTTC	CASSGANVLTF
TRBV6-6	NA	NA	TRBJ2-4	TGTGCCAGCAGTTACTCGGCAAGGGAAAACATTCAGTACTTC	CASSYSARENIQYF
TRBV7-8	TRBD1	NA	TRBJ1-1	TGTGCCAGCAGCTTAGAAGCGACAGGGGGCCGCACTGAAGCTTTCTTT	CASSLEATGGRTEAFF
TRBV6-4	NA	NA	TRBJ2-1	TGTGCCAGCTCCCAGGGCTTGCACAATGAGCAGTTCTTC	CASSQGLHNEQFF
TRBV28	NA	NA	TRBJ1-4	TGTGCCAGCAGGTCACAGGGCCCTAATGAAAAACTGTTTTTT	CASRSQGPNEKLFF
TRBV4-2	TRBD1	NA	TRBJ1-1	TGTGCCAGCAGCCCGACCACAGGGGGCAGGAACACTGAAGCTTTCTTT	CASSPTTGGRNTEAFF
TRBV2	NA	few	TRBJ1-6	TGTGCCAGCAGGGGCGACTTCTCACCCCTCCACTTT	CASRGDFSPLHF
TRBV18	TRBD1	NA	TRBJ2-5	TGTGCCAGCTCACCCGGGACAGGGCAGGAGACCCAGTACTTC	CASSPGTGQETQYF
TRBV19	NA	once	TRBJ1-4	TGTGCCAGTAGTATCGGCGGGGCGCATGAAAAACTGTTTTTT	CASSIGGAHEKLFF
TRBV5-4	TRBD2	once	TRBJ2-5	TGTGCCAGCACCCGGGGCACGGGGGGAGAGACCCAGTACTTC	CASTRGTGGETQYF
TRBV4-1	TRBD2	NA	TRBJ2-1	TGCGCCAGCAGCCGCGGGACTAGCGGGCTATATGAGCAGTTCTTC	CASSRGTSGLYEQFF
TRBV6-6	NA	NA	TRBJ1-2	TGTGCCAGCAGTCCCGGGACAACAGCTAACTATGGCTACACCTTC	CASSPGTTANYGYTF
TRBV20-1	NA	NA	TRBJ2-7	TGCAGTGCTAGGGTCACCTACGAGCAGTACTTC	CSARVTYEQYF
TRBV6-6	NA	NA	TRBJ2-2	TGTGCCAGCAGCCAGACTAGTTCCACCGGGGAGCTGTTTTTT	CASSQTSSTGELFF
TRBV7-3	TRBD1	NA	TRBJ2-7	TGTGCCAGCAGCCAGACAGGGACGAACTACGAGCAGTACTTC	CASSQTGTNYEQYF
TRBV19	NA	NA	TRBJ2-3	TGTGCCAGTAGTATATACGGACAGACGAAGTATTTT	CASSIYGQTKYF
TRBV11-2	NA	NA	TRBJ2-7	TGTGCCAGCAGCTTCTCTCGGGAGTCCTACGAGCAGTACTTC	CASSFSRESYEQYF
TRBV6-1	TRBD1	once	TRBJ2-3	TGTGCCAGCAGCCGGGACAGGGGGACGGATACGCAGTATTTT	CASSRDRGTDTQYF
TRBV27	TRBD2	NA	TRBJ2-3	TGTGCCACCCGTCCCGGGACTAGCGGGAGTGCAGATACGCAGTATTTT	CATRPGTSGSADTQYF
TRBV9	TRBD2	NA	TRBJ2-1	TGTGCCAGCAGCATTCGGACTAGCGGGAGCCATAATGAGCAGTTCTTC	CASSIRTSGSHNEQFF
TRBV5-6	NA	NA	TRBJ1-1	TGTGCCAGCAGCTTGACACAGGGCACTGAAGCTTTCTTT	CASSLTQGTEAFF
TRBV5-4	TRBD1	NA	TRBJ1-3	TGTGCCAGCAGCTCACGACAGGGCGGGTCTGGAAACACCATATATTTT	CASSSRQGGSGNTIYF
TRBV28	TRBD1	NA	TRBJ1-5	TGTGCCAGCTTAACAGGGGGCTACCGACAGCCCCAGCATTTT	CASLTGGYRQPQHF